The present entry profiles one T cell receptor beta chain with its context. These data come from a study of blood T cell repertoires in COVID-19. Using immunoSEQ multiplex PCR, the repertoire was profiled, and TCRdb retains in-frame clones only, with some absent. The sample gives some 150,000 clones, roughly 79% of which show up once; 7.5% to 9.5% is in the top ten. Sequencing used peripheral blood. The TCR was taken from a human donor with acute or convalescent COVID-19. The donor label of this sample is uncertain.

CDR3 region: CASSPGDHEQYF. The CDR3 DNA is TGTGCCAGCAGTCCGGGAGATCACGAGCAGTACTTC. This chain joins TRBV12-3 or TRBV12-4 and TRBJ2-7; D is possibly TRBD2 (6 bases). This CDR3 spans 12 amino acids. Deletions cut 5 bases from V and 5 bases from J, with 10 bases between.